This T cell receptor beta chain was recovered during a study of CD8 T cells in ankylosing spondylitis. Study-level points and caveats: Disease-linked clones had a CD8+ phenotype and relatively low frequency in peripheral blood. One TCR beta motif, made up of 7 or 8 highly homologous variants, appeared characteristic of ankylosing spondylitis blood. Past studies reported some motif variants in reactive arthritis synovial fluid and blood. Significant enrichment of disease-linked clones was reported in matched ankylosing spondylitis synovial fluid.

The CDR3 has 15 residues. The germline gives CDR1 SGHDN, CDR2 FVKESK. Trimming left V 1 base short and J 5 bases short, with 13 bases between. With respect to this clonotype: Its antigen is not identified.

In TCRdb, the 5' RACE reads were re-called with MiXCR into one record per CDR3 protein. The data show under 200,000 distinct CDR3 sequences, with around a tenth seen just once and over 12% held by the top ten. The clonotype was recovered from a female donor with ankylosing spondylitis or in good health (not recorded which). This chain uses TRBV14 with TRBJ2-3; D gene unclear. Input material: blood, either unsorted or a sorted T cell fraction (not recorded which). Here the CDR3 reads CASSQAPAAVDTQYF. CDR3 nucleotide sequence: TGTGCCAGCAGCCAAGCCCCAGCAGCCGTAGATACGCAGTATTTT.